This T cell receptor beta chain emerged from a study of blood T cell repertoires in COVID-19. The wider study: The study drew acute and convalescent COVID-19 samples from the United States, Italy and Spain. From T cells, B-cell-depleted T cells, or PBMCs came the material, which was cDNA or gDNA.

As handled by the study authors: Estimated nucleated cell counts came from reference gene primer amplification. Profiled with immunoSEQ multiplex PCR; TCRdb holds only in-frame clones, not every one. That table furnishes V, J and clone size, whereas the DNA furnished D and trimming. The sample has roughly 88,000 clones, around nine tenths seen once. In germline, CDR1 is SGHAT, CDR2 FQNNGV. Unmatched junction bases numbered 3, after V lost 4 bases and J lost 5 bases. This CDR3 contains 13 residues. Sequenced: peripheral blood. The V call is TRBV11-2, the J call TRBJ1-1, with 8 bases fitting TRBD1. This clonotype was obtained from a woman in her forties or fifties in a cohort sampled during active COVID-19. CDR3 protein: CASSSQGATEAFF. CDR3 nucleotide sequence: TGTGCCAGCAGCTCCCAGGGGGCAACTGAAGCTTTCTTT.